This T cell receptor (beta chain) derives from a study of blood T cells in healthy people across ages. General study findings and limits: Estimates based on one million T cells were treated as lower bounds.

A sample-barcoded 5' primer and a J-beta primer mix were used in a second PCR of roughly 6 to 11 cycles. Via MiXCR, TCRdb re-called the 5' RACE reads, giving one row per CDR3 protein. In the table there are some 800,000 distinct CDR3 sequences, approximately 44% of which are singletons. The CDR3 covers 13 residues. CDR1 is SNHLY, CDR2 FYNNEI, per germline. The V gene end was trimmed by 1 base and the J gene end by 13 bases; junction bases not matched to a gene: 9. To note about this clonotype: No antigen is known for it.

The chain has TRBV2 and TRBJ1-2; 7 bases line up with TRBD1. Input material: blood. This clonotype was sampled from a man aged 55 to 69 in good health. CDR3 sequence reads: CASSEVPGTVTTF. The CDR3 nucleotides read TGTGCCAGCAGTGAAGTCCCTGGGACAGTCACCACCTTC.